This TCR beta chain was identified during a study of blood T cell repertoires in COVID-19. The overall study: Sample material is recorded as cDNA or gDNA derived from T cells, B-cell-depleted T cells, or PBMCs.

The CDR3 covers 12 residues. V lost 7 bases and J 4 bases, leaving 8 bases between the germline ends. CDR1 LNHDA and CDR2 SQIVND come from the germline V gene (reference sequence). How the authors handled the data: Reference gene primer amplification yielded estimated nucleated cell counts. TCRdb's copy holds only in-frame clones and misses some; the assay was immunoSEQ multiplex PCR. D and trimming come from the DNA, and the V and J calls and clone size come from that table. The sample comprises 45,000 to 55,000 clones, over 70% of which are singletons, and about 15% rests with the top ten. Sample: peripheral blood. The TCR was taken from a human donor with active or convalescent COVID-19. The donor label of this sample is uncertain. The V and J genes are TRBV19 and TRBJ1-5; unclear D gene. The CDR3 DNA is TGTGCCAGTAAAGGCGGGAATCAGCCCCAGCATTTT. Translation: CASKGGNQPQHF. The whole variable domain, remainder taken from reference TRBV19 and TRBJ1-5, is DGGITQSPKYLFRKEGQNVTLSCEQNLNHDAMYWYRQDPGQGLRLIYYSQIVNDFQKGDIAEGYSVSREKKESFPLTVTSAQKNPTAFYLCASKGGNQPQHFGDGTRLSIL.